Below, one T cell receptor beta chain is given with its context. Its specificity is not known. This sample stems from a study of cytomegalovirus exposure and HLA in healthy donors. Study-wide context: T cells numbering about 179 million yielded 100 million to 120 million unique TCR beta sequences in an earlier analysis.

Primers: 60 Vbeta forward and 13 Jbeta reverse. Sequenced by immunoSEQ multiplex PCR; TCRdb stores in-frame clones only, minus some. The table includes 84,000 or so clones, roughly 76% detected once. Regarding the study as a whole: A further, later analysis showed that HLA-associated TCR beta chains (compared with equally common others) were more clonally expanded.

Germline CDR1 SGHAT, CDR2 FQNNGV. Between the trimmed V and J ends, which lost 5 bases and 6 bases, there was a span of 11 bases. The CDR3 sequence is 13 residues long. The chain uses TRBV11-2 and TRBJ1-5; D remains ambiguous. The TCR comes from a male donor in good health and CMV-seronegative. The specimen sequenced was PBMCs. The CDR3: CASSITGSQPQHF. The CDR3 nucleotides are TGTGCCAGCAGCATAACGGGATCTCAGCCCCAGCATTTT. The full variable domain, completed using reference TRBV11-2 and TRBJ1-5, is EAGVAQSPRYKIIEKRQSVAFWCNPISGHATLYWYQQILGQGPKLLIQFQNNGVVDDSQLPKDRFSAERLKGVDSTLKIQPAKLEDSAVYLCASSITGSQPQHFGDGTRLSIL.